A single T cell receptor beta chain is shown here with its context. The antigen is not known. The sample belongs to a study of T cells after yellow fever vaccination. Study results and caveats: Abundant clonotypes from the bulk population could have been carried over as contaminants into FACS-sorted repertoires. The appearance of a small share of clonotypes in both CD4 and CD8 compartments was observed. Reappearance after the booster was seen for most primary-vaccination clones, at more than 95% CD4 and 75% to 90% CD8.

The length of the CDR3 is 18 residues. Germline loops: CDR1 SGHTA, CDR2 FQGTGA. With 2 bases clipped from V and 8 bases from J, the junction kept 17 bases outside the gene matches. Template-switching 5'RACE yielded the TCR cDNA; a universal primer site and UMIs were added in the process. TCRdb re-derived calls from the 5' RACE reads in MiXCR, one entry per CDR3 protein. The data contain some 110,000 distinct CDR3 sequences, under 8% of them singletons. The chain carries TRBV7-3 and TRBJ2-3; 9 nucleotides line up with TRBD2. The receptor's source is a man aged 18-30 years who received the YFV17D yellow fever vaccine. The sequences come from CD4+ T cells sorted from PBMCs, collected more than 8 days after the first yellow fever vaccination. CDR3 region: CASSLYPHTTAGGGTQYF. CDR3 nucleotide sequence: TGTGCCAGCAGCTTATATCCCCACACTACTGCGGGGGGGGGTACGCAGTATTTT.